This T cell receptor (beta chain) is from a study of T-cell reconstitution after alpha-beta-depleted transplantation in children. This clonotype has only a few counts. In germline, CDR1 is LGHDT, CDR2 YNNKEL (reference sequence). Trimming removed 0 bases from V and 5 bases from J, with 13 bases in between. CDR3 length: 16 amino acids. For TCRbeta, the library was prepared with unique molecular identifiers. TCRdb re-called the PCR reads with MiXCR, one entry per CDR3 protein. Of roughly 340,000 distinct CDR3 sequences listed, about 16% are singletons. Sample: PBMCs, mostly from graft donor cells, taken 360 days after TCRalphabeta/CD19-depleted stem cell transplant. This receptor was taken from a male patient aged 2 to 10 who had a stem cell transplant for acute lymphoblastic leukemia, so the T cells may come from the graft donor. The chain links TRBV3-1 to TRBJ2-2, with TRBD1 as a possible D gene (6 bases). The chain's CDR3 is CASSQDRVQGTGELFF. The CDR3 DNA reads TGTGCCAGCAGCCAAGATCGCGTACAGGGAACCGGGGAGCTGTTTTTT.